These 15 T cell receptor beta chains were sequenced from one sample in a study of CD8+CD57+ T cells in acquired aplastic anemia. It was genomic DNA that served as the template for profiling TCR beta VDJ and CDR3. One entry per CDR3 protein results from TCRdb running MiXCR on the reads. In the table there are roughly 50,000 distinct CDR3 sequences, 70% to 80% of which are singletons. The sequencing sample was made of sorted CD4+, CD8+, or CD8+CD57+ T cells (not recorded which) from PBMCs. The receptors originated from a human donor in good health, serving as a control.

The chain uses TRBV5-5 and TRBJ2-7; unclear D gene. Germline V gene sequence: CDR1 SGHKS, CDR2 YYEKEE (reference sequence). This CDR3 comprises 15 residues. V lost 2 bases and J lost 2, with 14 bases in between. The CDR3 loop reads CASSLAPQETYEQYF. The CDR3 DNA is TGTGCCAGCAGCTTAGCCCCCCAGGAAACCTACGAGCAGTACTTC.

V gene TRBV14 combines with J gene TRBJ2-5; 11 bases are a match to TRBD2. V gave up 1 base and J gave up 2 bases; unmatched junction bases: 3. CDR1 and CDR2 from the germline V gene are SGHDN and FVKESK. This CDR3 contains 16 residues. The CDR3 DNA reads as TGTGCCAGCAGCCAAGTCACTAGCGGGGGACAAGAGACCCAGTACTTC. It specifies CASSQVTSGGQETQYF.

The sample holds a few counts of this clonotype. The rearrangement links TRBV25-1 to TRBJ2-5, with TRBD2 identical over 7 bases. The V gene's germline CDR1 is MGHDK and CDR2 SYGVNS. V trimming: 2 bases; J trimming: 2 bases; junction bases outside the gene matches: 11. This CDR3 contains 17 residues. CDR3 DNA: TGTGCCAGCAGTGAAGGGGTAGCGGTAGCGGGTCAAGAGACCCAGTACTTC. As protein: CASSEGVAVAGQETQYF.

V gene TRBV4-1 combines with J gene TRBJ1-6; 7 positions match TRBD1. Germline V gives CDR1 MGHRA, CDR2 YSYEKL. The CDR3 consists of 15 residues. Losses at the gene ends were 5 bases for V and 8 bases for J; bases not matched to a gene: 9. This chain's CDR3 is CASSSRDRTDSPLHF. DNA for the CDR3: TGCGCCAGCAGCTCCCGGGACAGAACTGATTCACCCCTCCACTTT.

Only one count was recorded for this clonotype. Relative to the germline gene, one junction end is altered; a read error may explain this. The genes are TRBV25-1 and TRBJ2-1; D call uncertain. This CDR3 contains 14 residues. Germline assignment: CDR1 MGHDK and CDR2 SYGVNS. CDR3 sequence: CAISDPAVYNEQFF. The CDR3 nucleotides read TGTGCCATCAGTGACCCAGCAGTCTACAATGAGCAGTTCTTC.

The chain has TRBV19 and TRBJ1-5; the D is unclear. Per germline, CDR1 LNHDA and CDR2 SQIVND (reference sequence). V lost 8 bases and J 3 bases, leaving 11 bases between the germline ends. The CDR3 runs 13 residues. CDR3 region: CASSTETNQPQHF. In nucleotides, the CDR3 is TGTGCCAGTTCCACAGAGACCAATCAGCCCCAGCATTTT.

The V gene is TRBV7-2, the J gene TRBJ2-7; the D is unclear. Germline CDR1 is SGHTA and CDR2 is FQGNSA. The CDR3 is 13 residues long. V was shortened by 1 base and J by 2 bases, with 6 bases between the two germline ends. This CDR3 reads CASSLGTTYEQYF. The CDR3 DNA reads TGTGCCAGCAGCTTAGGCACAACCTACGAGCAGTACTTC.

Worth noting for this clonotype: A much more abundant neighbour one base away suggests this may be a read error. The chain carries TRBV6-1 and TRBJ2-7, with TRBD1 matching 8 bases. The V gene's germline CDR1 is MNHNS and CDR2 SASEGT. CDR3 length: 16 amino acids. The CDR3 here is CTSRTPGQANLAEQYV. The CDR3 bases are TGTACCAGCAGGACACCGGGACAGGCGAACCTGGCCGAGCAGTACGTC.

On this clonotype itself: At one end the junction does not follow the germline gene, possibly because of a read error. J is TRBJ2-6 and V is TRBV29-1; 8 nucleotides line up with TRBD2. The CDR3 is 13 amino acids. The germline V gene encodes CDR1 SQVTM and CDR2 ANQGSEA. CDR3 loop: CSVGGGRGDTEAF. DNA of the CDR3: TGCAGCGTTGGCGGGGGGCGAGGGGACACTGAAGCTTTC. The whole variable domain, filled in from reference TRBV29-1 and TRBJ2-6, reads SAVISQKPSRDICQRGTSLTIQCQVDSQVTMMFWYRQQPGQSLTLIATANQGSEATYESGFVIDKFPISRPNLTFSTLTVSNMSPEDSSIYLCSVGGGRGDTEAFGAGSRLTVL.

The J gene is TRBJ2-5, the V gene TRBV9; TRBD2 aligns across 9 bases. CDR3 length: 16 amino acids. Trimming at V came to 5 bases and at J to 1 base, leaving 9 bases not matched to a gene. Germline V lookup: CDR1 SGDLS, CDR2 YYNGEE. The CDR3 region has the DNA TGTGCCAGCAGTCCTTGGAGCGGGGGGCTCCAAGAGACCCAGTACTTC. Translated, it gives CASSPWSGGLQETQYF. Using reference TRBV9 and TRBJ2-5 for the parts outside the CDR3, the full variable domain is DSGVTQTPKHLITATGQRVTLRCSPRSGDLSVYWYQQSLDQGLQFLIQYYNGEERAKGNILERFSAQQFPDLHSELNLSSLELGDSALYFCASSPWSGGLQETQYFGPGTRLLVL.

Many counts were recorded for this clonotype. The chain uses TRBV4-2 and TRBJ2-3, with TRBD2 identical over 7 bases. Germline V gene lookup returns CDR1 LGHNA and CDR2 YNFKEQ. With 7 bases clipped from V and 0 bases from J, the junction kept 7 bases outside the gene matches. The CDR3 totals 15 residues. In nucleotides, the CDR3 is TGTGCCAGCACCGTGCTAGCGGAGAGCACAGATACGCAGTATTTT. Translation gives CASTVLAESTDTQYF.

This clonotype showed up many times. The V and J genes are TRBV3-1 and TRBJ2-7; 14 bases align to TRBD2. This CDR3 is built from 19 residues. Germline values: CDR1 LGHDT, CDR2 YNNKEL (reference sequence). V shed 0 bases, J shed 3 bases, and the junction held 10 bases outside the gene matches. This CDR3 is CASSQDGLAGGSASYEQYF. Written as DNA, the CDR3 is TGTGCCAGCAGCCAAGACGGACTAGCGGGAGGCTCGGCGAGCTACGAGCAGTACTTC.

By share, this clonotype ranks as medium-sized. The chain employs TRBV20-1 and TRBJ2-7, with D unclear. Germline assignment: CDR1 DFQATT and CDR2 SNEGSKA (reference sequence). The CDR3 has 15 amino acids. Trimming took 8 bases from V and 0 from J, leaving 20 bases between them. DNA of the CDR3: TGCAGTACTAATTCTTTAGCAGATAGCTCCTACGAGCAGTACTTC. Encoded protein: CSTNSLADSSYEQYF.

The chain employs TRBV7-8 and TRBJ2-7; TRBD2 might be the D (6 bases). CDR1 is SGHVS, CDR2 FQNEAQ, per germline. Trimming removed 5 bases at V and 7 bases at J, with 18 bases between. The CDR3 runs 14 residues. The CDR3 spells CASSQSGAAGEQYV. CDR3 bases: TGTGCCAGCAGCCAGTCTGGGGCTGCGGGGGAGCAGTACGTC.

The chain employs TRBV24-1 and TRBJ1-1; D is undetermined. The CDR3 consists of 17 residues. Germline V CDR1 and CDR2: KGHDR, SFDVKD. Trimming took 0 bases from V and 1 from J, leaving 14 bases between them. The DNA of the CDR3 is TGTGCCACCAGTGATTTGCGGGCAAGGAACACGAACACTGAAGCTTTCTTT. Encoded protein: CATSDLRARNTNTEAFF.